These 12 T cell receptor beta chains were sequenced from one sample in a study of OX40 agonist ivuxolimab in advanced cancers. Profiling relied on immunoSEQ multiplex PCR, and the TCRdb table lists in-frame clones only, not all of them. The sample carries just over 60,000 clones, approximately 92% recorded once. Sequencing used CD4+ or CD8+ T cells sorted from blood, obtained in a trial of the OX40 agonist ivuxolimab. The receptors here all came from an adult with an advanced solid tumor such as melanoma, head and neck, liver or kidney cancer.

In this sample, this clone turned up once. The V call is TRBV4-1, the J call TRBJ1-2; D call uncertain. Trimming took 0 bases from V and 8 from J, leaving 4 bases between them. The CDR3 covers 11 residues. Germline loops: CDR1 MGHRA, CDR2 YSYEKL. The DNA for the CDR3 is TGCGCCAGCAGCCAAGAGGGGGGCTACACCTTC. Amino acid sequence: CASSQEGGYTF.

The V call is TRBV9, the J call TRBJ1-6; TRBD1 matches at 8 bases. The CDR3 length is 19 residues. Germline CDR1 and CDR2: SGDLS and YYNGEE. J was trimmed by 8 bases and V by 0 bases; bases with no gene match: 16. The CDR3 here is CASSVDEDRALGSHSPLHF. The DNA of the CDR3 is TGTGCCAGCAGCGTAGACGAGGACAGGGCCCTAGGGAGTCATTCACCCCTCCACTTT.

J is TRBJ2-5 and V is TRBV6-1; D gene uncertain. The J call may be in error: the DNA end matches TRBJ2-7 better. The CDR3 loop spans 12 amino acids. Germline CDR1 and CDR2: MNHNS and SASEGT. The CDR3 sequence is CASNNGYYEQYF. CDR3 coding DNA: TGTGCCAGCAATAACGGCTACTACGAGCAGTACTTC.

The chain combines TRBV5-4 with TRBJ2-5, with TRBD2 matching 14 bases. With 4 bases clipped from V and 2 bases from J, the junction kept 4 bases outside the gene matches. Germline assignment: CDR1 SGHNT and CDR2 YYREEE (reference sequence). The CDR3 length is 16 residues. CDR3 region: CASSQGTSGGQETQYF. CDR3 in DNA: TGTGCCAGCAGCCAAGGGACTAGCGGGGGACAAGAGACCCAGTACTTC.

To note about this clone: One junction end does not reproduce the germline sequence, and a read error may be involved. The chain joins TRBV6-6 to TRBJ1-1, with D unresolved. Germline V gene sequence: CDR1 MNHNY, CDR2 SVGAGI (reference sequence). The CDR3 has 11 amino acids. The CDR3 DNA reads TGTGCCAGCAGTTCAGGTCCTTCGAGAGTTTTT. Its translation: CASSSGPSRVF.

This chain's CDR3 is CASSSTKDRGDYGYTF. In DNA form, the CDR3 reads TGTGCCAGCAGCTCTACCAAAGACAGGGGTGACTATGGCTACACCTTC. V usage is TRBV5-5 and J usage is TRBJ1-2; 8 nucleotides line up with TRBD1. CDR1 and CDR2 from the germline V gene are SGHKS and YYEKEE (reference sequence). CDR3 size: 16 residues. After removal of 3 bases from V and 3 bases from J, the junction contained 10 bases not matched to a gene.

The DNA of the CDR3 is TGTGCCAGCAGCTTTCGATGGGACAGGGGACGTGGAGTCGCTGAAGCTTTCTTT. This codes for CASSFRWDRGRGVAEAFF. This chain links TRBV5-8 with TRBJ1-1; 10 nucleotides agree with TRBD1. The CDR3 contains 18 residues. CDR1 is SGHTS and CDR2 is YDEGEE in the germline V gene. V was pared by 2 bases and J by 6 bases, with 16 bases of the junction left unmatched.

The V call is TRBV5-4, the J call TRBJ2-1, with 7 bases matching TRBD2. CDR1 and CDR2 from the germline V gene are SGHNT and YYREEE (reference sequence). V gave up 6 bases and J gave up 2 bases; unmatched junction bases: 14. This CDR3 is built from 17 residues. Here the CDR3 reads CASTKIRGVSAYNEQFF. The CDR3 nucleotides are TGTGCCAGCACAAAAATTCGGGGGGTCTCGGCCTACAATGAGCAGTTCTTC.

The V gene is TRBV7-6, the J gene TRBJ2-1, with TRBD2 matching over 15 bases. CDR1 and CDR2 (germline): SGHVS, FNYEAQ. The ends lost 2 bases at V and 0 bases at J; junction bases unmatched: 8. This CDR3 comprises 20 residues. The DNA of the CDR3 is TGTGCCAGCAGCTTAACGCCCGGACTAGCGGGAGGGAGCTCCTACAATGAGCAGTTCTTC. Its translation: CASSLTPGLAGGSSYNEQFF. Full variable domain (outside the CDR3, taken from reference TRBV7-6 and TRBJ2-1): GAGVSQSPRYKVTKRGQDVALRCDPISGHVSLYWYRQALGQGPEFLTYFNYEAQQDKSGLPNDRFSAERPEGSISTLTIQRTEQRDSAMYRCASSLTPGLAGGSSYNEQFFGPGTRLTVL.

The chain combines TRBV30 with TRBJ1-6; D gene unclear. V was trimmed by 1 base and J by 6 bases, leaving 10 bases between them. CDR1 is GTSNPN, CDR2 SVGIG, per germline (reference sequence). The CDR3 contains 14 residues. As DNA, the CDR3 is TGTGCCTGGAGTGGTGGGCTCCGTAATTCACCCCTCCACTTT. This sequence encodes CAWSGGLRNSPLHF.

This clone was seen only a few times. The rearrangement links TRBV7-2 to TRBJ2-7; TRBD2 matches at 8 bases. Germline V gene lookup returns CDR1 SGHTA and CDR2 FQGNSA. This CDR3 spans 14 amino acids. Trimming removed 5 bases from V and 4 bases from J; junction bases left unmatched: 7. The CDR3 reads CASSPWTSSYEQYF. CDR3 nucleotides: TGTGCCAGCAGCCCATGGACTAGCAGTTACGAGCAGTACTTC.

The chain employs TRBV18 and TRBJ2-1; 8 bases agree with TRBD2. This CDR3 contains 15 residues. With V trimmed by 6 bases and J by 5 bases, 9 bases remained unmatched. Per germline, CDR1 KGHSH and CDR2 LQKENI. The CDR3 spells CASSLKSGGDNEQFF. CDR3 in DNA: TGTGCCAGCTCCCTCAAGAGCGGGGGTGACAATGAGCAGTTCTTC.